These 26 T cell receptor beta chains came from one sample sequenced in a study of shared T cell receptors in the human thymus (dated by TCRdb to 2020 to 2023). Library preparation used the immunoSEQ multiplex PCR assay. The table was pulled from immuneACCESS by TCRdb, which kept in-frame rearrangements only. Such tables lose some clones; where checked, under half of the loss comes from unresolved V genes, and the rest has no known cause. Present in this sample are 500,000 to 850,000 clones, about 87% of which were seen just once. About 0.0094% of the sample belongs to the ten largest clones. The sample also formed part of further work on human thymus T cells.

What was sequenced was thymocytes. These receptors were collected from a boy under two years old with a congenital heart defect. Donor details come from another sample of the same person, matched by shared clones.

This clone has more than one count but fewer than ten. CDR3 sequence (DNA): TGTGCCAGCAGCTTCGGAGGTGGCAAAGAAAAATCCTACGAGCAGTACTTC. Encoded protein: CASSFGGGKEKSYEQYF. The chain combines TRBV9 with TRBJ2-7, with a weak D call TRBD2 (5 bases). The CDR3 extends over 17 amino acids. Trimming removed 4 bases at V and 1 base at J, with 21 bases between. Germline CDR1 reads SGDLS; CDR2 reads YYNGEE.

The rearrangement links TRBV27 to TRBJ1-1, with D hard to call. Trimming cost V 0 bases and J 4 bases, with 9 bases left between them. The germline V gene encodes CDR1 MNHEY and CDR2 SMNVEV (reference sequence). The CDR3 sequence is 14 residues long. Here the CDR3 reads CASSLSGRITEAFF. The CDR3 region has the DNA TGTGCCAGCAGTTTATCGGGGAGGATCACTGAAGCTTTCTTT.

The chain uses TRBV7-3 and TRBJ2-7, with 8 bases lining up with TRBD1. Germline V gene sequence: CDR1 SGHTA, CDR2 FQGTGA. V lost 2 bases and J lost 3; bases outside the gene matches: 18. The CDR3 contains 19 residues. CDR3 sequence reads: CASSLRRGSDRVEHYEQYF. The CDR3 DNA sequence: TGTGCCAGCAGCTTACGAAGGGGATCGGACAGGGTGGAGCACTACGAGCAGTACTTC.

The chain employs TRBV2 and TRBJ2-1; 9 nucleotides agree with TRBD2. Germline CDR1 is SNHLY and CDR2 is FYNNEI. The J segment lost 15 bases and the V segment lost 6 bases, leaving 6 bases of the junction unmatched. The CDR3 runs to 11 residues. The CDR3 here is CASRMSGRTFF. CDR3 coding DNA: TGTGCCAGCAGGATGAGCGGGAGGACGTTCTTC.

The chain is built from TRBV5-6 and TRBJ1-3; D is uncertain. The germline gives CDR1 SGHDT, CDR2 YYEEEE. This CDR3 contains 15 residues. V lost 1 base and J lost 2, with 10 bases in between. The CDR3 reads CASSLSGEAGNTIYF. For the CDR3, the DNA is TGTGCCAGCAGCTTGAGCGGGGAGGCTGGAAACACCATATATTTT. Looking up the rest from reference TRBV5-6 and TRBJ1-3 gives the full variable domain: DAGVTQSPTHLIKTRGQQVTLRCSPKSGHDTVSWYQQALGQGPQFIFQYYEEEERQRGNFPDRFSGHQFPNYSSELNVNALLLGDSALYLCASSLSGEAGNTIYFGEGSWLTVV.

The chain is built from TRBV6-1 and TRBJ1-4, with 7 positions matching TRBD1. The length of the CDR3 is 13 residues. Germline V lookup: CDR1 MNHNS, CDR2 SASEGT. Germline trimming cut 10 bases from V and 5 bases from J; bases unmatched to any gene: 7. The CDR3 protein is CATRTGENEKLFF. CDR3 coding DNA: TGTGCCACCCGAACAGGGGAGAATGAAAAACTGTTTTTT.

The chain carries TRBV6-5 and TRBJ2-4; 8 bases agree with TRBD1. The CDR3 has 13 amino acids. Germline V gives CDR1 MNHEY, CDR2 SVGAGI. The junction had 8 bases not matched to a gene; V was cut back by 7 bases and J by 9 bases. The CDR3 nucleotides read TGTGCCAGCAATCCCTCAGGGGGCGGCATTCAGTACTTC. Amino acids: CASNPSGGGIQYF.

This sequence joins TRBV19 and TRBJ2-2; 12 nucleotides match TRBD1. The CDR3 extends over 14 amino acids. Losses at the gene ends were 7 bases for V and 7 bases for J; bases not matched to a gene: 4. Germline V gives CDR1 LNHDA, CDR2 SQIVND (reference sequence). The CDR3 sequence: CASIGTGGFGELFF. DNA of the CDR3: TGTGCCAGTATCGGGACAGGGGGCTTCGGGGAGCTGTTTTTT.

This sequence joins TRBV7-6 and TRBJ2-7, with TRBD1 identical over 10 bases. Germline trimming cut 1 base from V and 7 bases from J; bases unmatched to any gene: 10. Germline lookup yields CDR1 SGHVS and CDR2 FNYEAQ. The CDR3 extends over 16 amino acids. CDR3 protein: CASSLVSRTGGREQYF. CDR3 sequence (DNA): TGTGCCAGCAGCTTAGTAAGCCGGACAGGGGGGAGAGAGCAGTACTTC.

The CDR3 bases are TGTGCCAGCAGTTTGTTACTAGCGGGAGGGCCAGATACGCAGTATTTT. Protein sequence: CASSLLLAGGPDTQYF. This chain uses TRBV28 with TRBJ2-3; 13 bases are shared with TRBD2. V lost 3 bases and J lost 4; bases outside the gene matches: 4. This CDR3 comprises 16 residues. Germline assignment: CDR1 MDHEN and CDR2 SYDVKM.

V gene TRBV28 combines with J gene TRBJ2-5; maybe TRBD1 (5 bases). V gave up 6 bases and J gave up 1 base, with 12 bases separating them. Germline CDR1 MDHEN, CDR2 SYDVKM. This CDR3 is 14 amino acids long. CDR3 in amino acids: CASSERTLQETQYF. The CDR3, as DNA: TGTGCCAGCAGCGAAAGGACACTCCAAGAGACCCAGTACTTC.

The rearrangement links TRBV21-1 to TRBJ2-2; TRBD2, the table's D call, lacks a check against the DNA. TRBV21-1 is classified as a pseudogene. The CDR3 has 17 residues. CDR3 bases: TGTGCCAGCAGCAAAAGGGCGGGACTCCTAAACACCGGGGAGCTGTTTTTT. Amino acid sequence: CASSKRAGLLNTGELFF.

The genes are TRBV6-5 and TRBJ1-3; 10 nucleotides match TRBD1. CDR3 size: 16 residues. The V and J ends lost 2 bases and 6 bases, in that order; junction bases with no gene match: 7. Germline-derived CDR1 and CDR2 are MNHEY and SVGAGI. DNA for the CDR3: TGTGCCAGCAGTTACCAACACGACAGGGGGCTAAACACCATATATTTT. This codes for CASSYQHDRGLNTIYF.

This chain uses TRBV6-1 with TRBJ2-1; TRBD2 matches 15 bases. Unmatched junction bases numbered 15, after V lost 3 bases and J lost 9 bases. This CDR3 spans 19 amino acids. The germline gives CDR1 MNHNS, CDR2 SASEGT. The CDR3 here is CASSDGRGLAGGAWGEQFF. The CDR3 DNA sequence: TGTGCCAGCAGTGACGGACGGGGACTAGCGGGGGGCGCTTGGGGTGAGCAGTTCTTC.

The chain combines TRBV28 with TRBJ1-5, with 8 bases matching TRBD1. The CDR3 is made up of 15 amino acids. The V segment lost 7 bases and the J segment 0 bases; nucleotides outside the gene matches: 5. Germline lookup yields CDR1 MDHEN and CDR2 SYDVKM. CDR3 DNA sequence: TGTGCCAGCACCCAGACAGGGGATAGCAATCAGCCCCAGCATTTT. Amino acid sequence: CASTQTGDSNQPQHF.

The chain uses TRBV19 and TRBJ2-7; a possible D gene is TRBD2 (5 bases). CDR3 size: 15 residues. Germline V lookup: CDR1 LNHDA, CDR2 SQIVND (reference sequence). The V end lost 0 bases, the J end lost 4 bases, and 13 bases lay between the germline ends. DNA for the CDR3: TGTGCCAGTAGTATAGAAGGGCGGGCTTCTTACGAGCAGTACTTC. Amino acid sequence: CASSIEGRASYEQYF.

The chain links TRBV7-2 to TRBJ2-7, with 12 bases fitting TRBD2. This CDR3 contains 18 residues. Germline assignment: CDR1 SGHTA and CDR2 FQGNSA. The junction had 13 bases not matched to a gene; V was cut back by 2 bases and J by 5 bases. CDR3 residues: CASSLQVGQGLAGHEQYF. CDR3 in DNA: TGTGCCAGCAGCTTACAGGTGGGACAGGGACTAGCGGGTCACGAGCAGTACTTC. Complete variable domain (other parts from reference TRBV7-2 and TRBJ2-7): GAGVSQSPSNKVTEKGKDVELRCDPISGHTALYWYRQSLGQGLEFLIYFQGNSAPDKSGLPSDRFSAERTGGSVSTLTIQRTQQEDSAVYLCASSLQVGQGLAGHEQYFGPGTRLTVT.

This clone was recorded only once. V gene TRBV19 combines with J gene TRBJ2-1, with TRBD2 matching 12 bases. There are 15 residues in the CDR3. The trim removed 7 bases at V and 7 bases at J, leaving 8 bases unmatched. Germline CDR1 LNHDA, CDR2 SQIVND (reference sequence). CDR3 amino acids: CASTPTSGRPNEQFF. DNA of the CDR3: TGTGCCAGTACCCCGACTAGCGGGAGACCAAATGAGCAGTTCTTC.

The chain joins TRBV4-3 to TRBJ2-2, with 7 bases that match TRBD1. The V and J ends lost 2 bases and 0 bases, in that order; junction bases with no gene match: 6. This CDR3 is built from 17 residues. The germline V gene encodes CDR1 LGHNA and CDR2 YSLEER. The CDR3 bases are TGCGCCAGCAGCCAACCCAAGACAGGGCCGAACACCGGGGAGCTGTTTTTT. Its translation: CASSQPKTGPNTGELFF.

The chain combines TRBV19 with TRBJ2-7; TRBD2 agrees at 11 bases. Germline V gives CDR1 LNHDA, CDR2 SQIVND (reference sequence). The length of the CDR3 is 18 residues. Trimming at V came to 4 bases and at J to 3 bases, leaving 14 bases not matched to a gene. CDR3 protein: CASSNPKSSGRARYEQYF. As DNA, the CDR3 is TGTGCCAGTAGTAACCCCAAAAGTAGCGGGAGGGCCCGCTACGAGCAGTACTTC.

CDR3 bases: TGCGCCAGCAGCCAAGATCCCCAGGGGCATAACACCGGGGAGCTGTTTTTT. Translating it yields CASSQDPQGHNTGELFF. The chain joins TRBV4-1 to TRBJ2-2, with D possibly matching TRBD1 (6 bases). V shed 0 bases and J shed 2 bases, with 13 bases lying between them. The CDR3 length is 17 residues. Germline V CDR1 and CDR2: MGHRA, YSYEKL.

V and J are TRBV23-1 and TRBJ2-7, with D tentatively TRBD2 (5 bases). TRBV23-1 is an ORF for which the function is uncertain. The V end was cut by 6 bases, the J end by 0 bases, with 9 bases between. The CDR3 length is 13 residues. The CDR3 sequence: CASRDLSSYEQYF. The DNA of the CDR3 is TGCGCCAGCAGGGACTTGAGCTCCTACGAGCAGTACTTC.

The chain recombines TRBV11-3 with TRBJ1-2, with a tentative D call TRBD1 (5 bases). The germline V and J ends were trimmed by 3 bases and 4 bases, with 12 bases remaining between them. Per germline, CDR1 SGHNT and CDR2 YENEEA. The CDR3 loop spans 14 amino acids. CDR3 region: CASSLRQTFYGYTF. For the CDR3, the DNA is TGTGCCAGCAGCTTGAGACAGACCTTCTATGGCTACACCTTC.

The rearrangement joins TRBV10-2 to TRBJ2-7, with 11 bases identical to TRBD1. Germline trimming cut 2 bases from V and 7 bases from J; bases unmatched to any gene: 10. Germline CDR1 and CDR2: WSHSY and SAAADI. The CDR3 spans 16 residues. The CDR3 DNA sequence: TGCGCCAGCAGTGAGCCCCGGGACAGGGGGACGGGGGAGCAGTACTTC. Amino acid sequence: CASSEPRDRGTGEQYF.

This clone showed up just once. J is TRBJ1-5 and V is TRBV28; TRBD1 matches 7 bases. The ends lost 5 bases at V and 4 bases at J; junction bases unmatched: 11. This CDR3 is 16 amino acids long. Germline assignment: CDR1 MDHEN and CDR2 SYDVKM. As DNA, the CDR3 is TGTGCCAGCAGTCCGCACCCAGGGGGTCGGAATCAGCCCCAGCATTTT. It specifies CASSPHPGGRNQPQHF.

The chain couples TRBV5-1 to TRBJ2-1; tentative D call: TRBD1 (6 bases). CDR3 length: 15 residues. Trimming stripped 5 bases from V and 9 bases from J, with 21 bases between. Germline lookup yields CDR1 SGHRS and CDR2 YFSETQ. In DNA form, the CDR3 reads TGCGCCAGCAGATCGGGACATGTAGATTTGGGTGAGCAGTTCTTC. Translating it yields CASRSGHVDLGEQFF.